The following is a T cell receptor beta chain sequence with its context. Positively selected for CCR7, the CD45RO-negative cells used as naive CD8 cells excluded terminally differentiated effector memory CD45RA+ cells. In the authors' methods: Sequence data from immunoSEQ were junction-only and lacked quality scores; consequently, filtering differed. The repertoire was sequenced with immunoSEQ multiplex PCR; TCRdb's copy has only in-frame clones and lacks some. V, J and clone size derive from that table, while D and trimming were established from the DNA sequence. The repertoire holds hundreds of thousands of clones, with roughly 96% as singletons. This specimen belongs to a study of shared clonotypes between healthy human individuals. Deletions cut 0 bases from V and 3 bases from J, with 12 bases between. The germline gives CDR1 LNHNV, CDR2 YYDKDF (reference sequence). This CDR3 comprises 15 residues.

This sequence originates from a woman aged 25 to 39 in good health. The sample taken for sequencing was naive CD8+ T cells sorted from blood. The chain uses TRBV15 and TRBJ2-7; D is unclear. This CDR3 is CATSREIGGYYEQYF. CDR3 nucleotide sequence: TGTGCCACCAGCAGAGAAATAGGCGGATACTACGAGCAGTACTTC.